This T cell receptor beta chain was recorded in a study of cytomegalovirus exposure and HLA in healthy donors. Across the whole study: When 300 to 400 donors were genotyped, 80% to 90% of them were found to fall in the Caucasian-associated ancestry cluster.

In the PCR, 60 Vbeta and 13 Jbeta primers were used. TCRdb's table, derived via immunoSEQ multiplex PCR, lists solely in-frame clones and lacks some. The profile shows 250,000 to 300,000 clones, just under 85% of them singletons. The CDR3 runs 18 residues. CDR1 is MNHNS, CDR2 SASEGT, per germline. V was trimmed by 2 bases and J by 2 bases, leaving 19 bases between them. This chain connects TRBV6-1 to TRBJ1-5, with D hard to call. Sequencing was done on a sample of PBMCs. The source of this sequence is a middle-aged woman in good health and CMV-seropositive. CDR3 protein: CASSESRAGLGRNQPQHF. In nucleotides, the CDR3 is TGTGCCAGCAGTGAAAGTAGGGCGGGCCTCGGGCGCAATCAGCCCCAGCATTTT.